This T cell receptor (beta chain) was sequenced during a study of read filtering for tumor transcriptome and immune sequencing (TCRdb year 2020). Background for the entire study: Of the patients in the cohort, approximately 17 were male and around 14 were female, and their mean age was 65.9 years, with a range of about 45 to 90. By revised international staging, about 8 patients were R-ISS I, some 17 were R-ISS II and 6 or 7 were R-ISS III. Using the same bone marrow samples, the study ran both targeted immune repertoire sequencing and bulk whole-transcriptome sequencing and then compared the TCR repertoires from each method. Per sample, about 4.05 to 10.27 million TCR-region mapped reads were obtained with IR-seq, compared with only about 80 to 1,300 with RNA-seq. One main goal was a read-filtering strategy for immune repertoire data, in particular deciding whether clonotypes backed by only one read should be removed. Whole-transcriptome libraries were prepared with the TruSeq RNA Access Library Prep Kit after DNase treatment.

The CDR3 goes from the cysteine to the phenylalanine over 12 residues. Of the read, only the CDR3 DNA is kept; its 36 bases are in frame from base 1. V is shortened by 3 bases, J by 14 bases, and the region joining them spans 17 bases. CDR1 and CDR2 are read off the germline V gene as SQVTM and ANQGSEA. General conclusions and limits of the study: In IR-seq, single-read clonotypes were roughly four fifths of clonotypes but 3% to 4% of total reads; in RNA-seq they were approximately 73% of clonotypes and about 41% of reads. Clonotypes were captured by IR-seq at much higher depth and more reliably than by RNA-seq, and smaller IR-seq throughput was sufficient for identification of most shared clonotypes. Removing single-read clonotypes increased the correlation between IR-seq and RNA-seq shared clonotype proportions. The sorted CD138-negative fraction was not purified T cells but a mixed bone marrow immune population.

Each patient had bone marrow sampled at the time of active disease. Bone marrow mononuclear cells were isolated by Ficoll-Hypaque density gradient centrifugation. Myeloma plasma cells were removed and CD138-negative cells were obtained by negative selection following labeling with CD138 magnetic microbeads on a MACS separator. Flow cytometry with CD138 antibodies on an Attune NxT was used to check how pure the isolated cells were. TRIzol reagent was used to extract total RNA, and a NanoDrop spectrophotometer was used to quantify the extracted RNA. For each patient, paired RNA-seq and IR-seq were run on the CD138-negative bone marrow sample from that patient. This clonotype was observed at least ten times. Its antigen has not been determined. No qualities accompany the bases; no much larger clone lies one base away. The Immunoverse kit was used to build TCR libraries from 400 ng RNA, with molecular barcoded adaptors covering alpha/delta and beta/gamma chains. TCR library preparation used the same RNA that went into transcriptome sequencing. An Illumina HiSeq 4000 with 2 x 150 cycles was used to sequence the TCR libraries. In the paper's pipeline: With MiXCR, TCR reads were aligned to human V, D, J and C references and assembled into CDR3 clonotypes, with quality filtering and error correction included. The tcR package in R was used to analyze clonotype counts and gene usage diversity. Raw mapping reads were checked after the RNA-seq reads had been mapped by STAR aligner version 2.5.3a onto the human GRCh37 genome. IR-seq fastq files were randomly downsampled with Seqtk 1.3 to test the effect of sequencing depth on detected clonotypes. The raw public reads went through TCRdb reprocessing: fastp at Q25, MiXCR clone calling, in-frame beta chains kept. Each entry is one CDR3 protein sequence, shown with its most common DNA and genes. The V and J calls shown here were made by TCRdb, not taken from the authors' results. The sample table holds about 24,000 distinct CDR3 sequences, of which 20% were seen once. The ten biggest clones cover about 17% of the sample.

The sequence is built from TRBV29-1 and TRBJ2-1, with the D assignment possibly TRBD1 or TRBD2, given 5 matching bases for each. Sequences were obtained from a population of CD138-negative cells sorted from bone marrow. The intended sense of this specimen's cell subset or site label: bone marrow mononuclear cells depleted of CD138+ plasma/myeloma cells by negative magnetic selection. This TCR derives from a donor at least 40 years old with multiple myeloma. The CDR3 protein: CSVEAGAPGKFF. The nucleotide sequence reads TGCAGCGTTGAGGCCGGGGCCCCCGGTAAGTTCTTC.